Sequencing of this TCR beta chain was carried out in a study of blood T cells in healthy people across ages. Note on this clonotype: Given a much more abundant clone one base away, this may be a read error.

Extraction yielded at least 5 micrograms of total RNA per sample. The authors ran a second PCR of 7 to 11 cycles using a sample-barcoded 5' primer and a J-beta primer mix. Tagging of each cDNA molecule was performed by a template-switch adaptor with 12 random nucleotides. TCRdb processed the 5' RACE reads anew with MiXCR; each CDR3 protein has one entry. The sample records around 870,000 distinct CDR3 sequences, under 35% being singletons. The clonotype was recovered from an elderly woman in good health. The material sequenced was blood.

CDR3 region: CASSYWSSGGGRTEQFF. In DNA, the CDR3 is TGTGCCAGCAGTTACTGGTCTAGCGGGGGGGGAAGGACTGAGCAGTTCTTC. The J gene is TRBJ2-1, the V gene TRBV6-2 or TRBV6-3; 12 bases align to TRBD2. This CDR3 comprises 17 residues. With 1 base clipped from V and 9 bases from J, the junction kept 10 bases outside the gene matches. The germline gives CDR1 MNHEY, CDR2 SVGEGT.